This TCR beta chain was retrieved from a study of control samples from healthy donors and cancer patients. Method: immunoSEQ multiplex PCR; TCRdb's copy keeps in-frame clones and lacks some. Of 250,000 to 300,000 clones listed, over 70% are singletons. CDR3 length: 15 residues. V was shortened by 4 bases and J by 0 bases, with 12 bases between the two germline ends. Germline V gene sequence: CDR1 SGHRS, CDR2 YFSETQ. This chain uses TRBV5-1 with TRBJ2-3, with a possible D match to TRBD1 (5 bases). The clonotype originates from a woman between 55 and 75 years old with lung cancer. Source material: PBMCs. The CDR3 DNA reads TGCGCCAGCAGCCTTAGGGGAACTAGCACAGATACGCAGTATTTT. Protein sequence: CASSLRGTSTDTQYF.